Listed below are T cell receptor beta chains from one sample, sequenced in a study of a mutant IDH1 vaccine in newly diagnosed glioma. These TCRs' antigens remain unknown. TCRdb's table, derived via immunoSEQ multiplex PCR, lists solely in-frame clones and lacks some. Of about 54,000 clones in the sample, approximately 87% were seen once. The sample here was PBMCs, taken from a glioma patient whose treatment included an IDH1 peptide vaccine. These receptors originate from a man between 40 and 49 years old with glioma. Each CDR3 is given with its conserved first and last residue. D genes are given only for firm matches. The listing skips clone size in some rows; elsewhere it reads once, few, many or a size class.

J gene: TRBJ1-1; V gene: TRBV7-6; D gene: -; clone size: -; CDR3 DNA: TGTGCCAGCAGCTCCCTCGGTGAAGCTTTCTTT; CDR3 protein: CASSSLGEAFF
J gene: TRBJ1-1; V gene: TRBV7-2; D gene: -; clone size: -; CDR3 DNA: TGTGCCAGCAGCTTAAACATGCTCGGGTTGGGAACTGAAGCTTTCTTT; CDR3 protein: CASSLNMLGLGTEAFF
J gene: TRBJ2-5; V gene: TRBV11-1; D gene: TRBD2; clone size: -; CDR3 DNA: TGTGCCAGCAGACCTCCACCGGGACTAGACGAGACCCAGTACTTC; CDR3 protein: CASRPPPGLDETQYF
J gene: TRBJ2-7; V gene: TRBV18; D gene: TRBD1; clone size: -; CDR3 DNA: TGTGCCAGCTCCCCTCGGCAGGGGGCGAAGGACGAGCAGTACTTC; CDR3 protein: CASSPRQGAKDEQYF
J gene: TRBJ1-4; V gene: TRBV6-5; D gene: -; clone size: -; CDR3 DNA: TGTGCCAGCAGTATGGGCAGGGACGGAGAAAAACTGTTTTTT; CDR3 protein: CASSMGRDGEKLFF
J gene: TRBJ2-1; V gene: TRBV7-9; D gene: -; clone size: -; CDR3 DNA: TGTGCCAGCGGCGGTAATGAGCAGTTCTTC; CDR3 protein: CASGGNEQFF
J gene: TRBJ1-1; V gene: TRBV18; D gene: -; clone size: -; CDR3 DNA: TGTGCCAGCTCACCACCTGCCAGGGGGAACACTGAAGCTTTCTTT; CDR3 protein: CASSPPARGNTEAFF
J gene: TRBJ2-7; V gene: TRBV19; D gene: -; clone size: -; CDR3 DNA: TGTGCCAGTAGTGCCGGGACCCCAGGGACCTACGAGCAGTACTTC; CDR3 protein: CASSAGTPGTYEQYF
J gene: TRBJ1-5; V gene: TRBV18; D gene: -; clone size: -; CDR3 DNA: TGTGCCAGCTCACCACCTACGAAAATAGGTCAGCCCCAGCATTTT; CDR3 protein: CASSPPTKIGQPQHF
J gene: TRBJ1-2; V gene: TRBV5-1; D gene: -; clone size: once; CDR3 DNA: TGCGCCAGCAGCTTTGGACCCTATAACTATGGCTACACCTTC; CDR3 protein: CASSFGPYNYGYTF
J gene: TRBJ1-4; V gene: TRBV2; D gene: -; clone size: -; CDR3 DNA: TGTGCCAGCTTTTTCGAGGCAACTAATGAAAAACTGTTTTTT; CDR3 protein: CASFFEATNEKLFF
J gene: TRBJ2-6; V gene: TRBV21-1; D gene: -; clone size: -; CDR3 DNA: TGTGCCAGCAGCAAAGGAGGAAGGGACAGCCCGGGTGGGGCCAACGTCCTGACTTTC; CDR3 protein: CASSKGGRDSPGGANVLTF
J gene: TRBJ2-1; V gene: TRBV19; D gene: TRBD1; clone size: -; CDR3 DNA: TGTGCCAGTAGTACCGACAGGGACAATGAGCAGTTCTTC; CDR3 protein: CASSTDRDNEQFF
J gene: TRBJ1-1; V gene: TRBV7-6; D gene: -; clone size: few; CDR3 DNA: TGTGCCAGCAGCCCTGACATCGCCACTGAAGCTTTCTTT; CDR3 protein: CASSPDIATEAFF
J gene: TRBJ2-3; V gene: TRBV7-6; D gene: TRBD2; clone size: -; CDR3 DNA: TGTGCCAGCAGCTTGGGAGGGAGCGTAGATACGCAGTATTTT; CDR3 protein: CASSLGGSVDTQYF
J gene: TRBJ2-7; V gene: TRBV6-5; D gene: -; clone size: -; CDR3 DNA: TGTGCCAGCAGAATAAGCGGCCCCCCCTGGGAGCAGTACTTC; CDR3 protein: CASRISGPPWEQYF
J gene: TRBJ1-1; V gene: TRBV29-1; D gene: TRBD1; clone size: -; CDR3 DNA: TGCAGCGCAACAGGGGAGACCACTGAAGCTTTCTTT; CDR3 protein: CSATGETTEAFF
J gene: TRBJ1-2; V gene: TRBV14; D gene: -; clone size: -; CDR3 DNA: TGTGCCAGCAGCCGTCTGGACGGGTACTATGGCTACACCTTC; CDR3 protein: CASSRLDGYYGYTF
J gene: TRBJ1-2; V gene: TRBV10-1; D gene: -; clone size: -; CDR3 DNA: TGCGCCAGCAGGTCTGAGTACCGAGCTAACTATGGCTACACCTTC; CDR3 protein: CASRSEYRANYGYTF
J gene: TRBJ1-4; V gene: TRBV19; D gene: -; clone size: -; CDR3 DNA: TGTGCCAGTAGAACCTGGGGCAGGACGCGCAATGAAAAACTGTTTTTT; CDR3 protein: CASRTWGRTRNEKLFF
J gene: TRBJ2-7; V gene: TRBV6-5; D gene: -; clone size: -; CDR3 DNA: TGTGCCAGCAGCTCCCTGGGGGCTTCCTACGAGCAGTACTTC; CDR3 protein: CASSSLGASYEQYF
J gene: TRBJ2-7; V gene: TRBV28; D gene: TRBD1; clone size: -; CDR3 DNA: TGTGCCAGCAGAAAGCCGGGACAGGGGGCCTACGAGCAGTACTTC; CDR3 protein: CASRKPGQGAYEQYF
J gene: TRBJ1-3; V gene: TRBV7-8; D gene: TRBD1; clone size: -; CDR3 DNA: TGTGCCAGCAGCGTACGGGACAGGGGAAACACCATATATTTT; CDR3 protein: CASSVRDRGNTIYF
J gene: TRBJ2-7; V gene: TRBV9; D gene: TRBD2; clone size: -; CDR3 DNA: TGTGCCAGCAGCGTAGGAGGTGGGATGAGCGGGGGCTACGAGCAGTACTTC; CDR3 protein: CASSVGGGMSGGYEQYF
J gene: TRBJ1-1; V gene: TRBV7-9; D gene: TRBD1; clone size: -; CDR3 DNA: TGTGCCAGCAGCTTCCGACAGGGGGGCACTGAAGCTTTCTTT; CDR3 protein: CASSFRQGGTEAFF